Listed below are T cell receptor beta chains from one sample, sequenced in a study of blood T cells in healthy people across ages. Each CDR3 protein gets one entry after TCRdb re-called the 5' RACE reads with MiXCR. The table lists approximately 490,000 distinct CDR3 sequences, 20% to 30% of them singletons. These data were likewise used in another study, on T cells of mothers and their children.

The sequenced sample was blood. Receptors originate from a boy between 5 and 17 years old in good health. CDR3s include the opening cysteine and the closing phenylalanine or tryptophan. A D gene is named only where the DNA matches it firmly. The size entry is marked missing in some rows and otherwise reads once, few, many or a size class.

v_gene,j_gene,abundance,d_gene,len,CDR3nt,CDR3aa
TRBV29-1,TRBJ2-3,few,.,12,TGCAGCGTGGATGCTGAGGCAGATACGCAGTATTTT,CSVDAEADTQYF
TRBV20-1,TRBJ2-7,once,TRBD1,13,TGCAGTGCCCCTCGAAGGGGGCACAACGAGCAGTACTTC,CSAPRRGHNEQYF
TRBV11-3,TRBJ1-1,.,TRBD1,15,TGTGCCAGCAGTTACGGACAGGGGTTGAACACTGAAGCTTTCTTT,CASSYGQGLNTEAFF
TRBV12-3/TRBV12-4,TRBJ2-7,many,TRBD1,15,TGTGCCAGCAGTTTAGGGGGACAGGGGTCCTACGAGCAGTACTTC,CASSLGGQGSYEQYF
TRBV21-1,TRBJ1-4,few,.,14,TGTGCCAGCAGCAAAGCGCTAGAGCGGGAAAAACTGTTTTTT,CASSKALEREKLFF
TRBV7-2,TRBJ2-1,.,.,12,TGTGCCAGCAGCTTCGAAGCCAATGAGCAGTTCTTC,CASSFEANEQFF
TRBV3-1,TRBJ2-1,.,.,16,TGTGCCAGCAGCTTGGTGTCGGGGACCGCCTACAATGAGCAGTTCTTC,CASSLVSGTAYNEQFF
TRBV5-1,TRBJ2-6,.,.,14,TGCGCCAGCAGTGATCGGTCTGGGGCCAACGTCCTGACTTTC,CASSDRSGANVLTF
TRBV20-1,TRBJ2-1,.,.,14,TGCAGTGCTAGGCAACTAGACAAGAAGAATGAGCAGTTCTTC,CSARQLDKKNEQFF
TRBV7-2,TRBJ2-4,.,.,14,TGTGCCAGCAGCCCTCCTGGAGGGCCTAACATTCAGTACTTC,CASSPPGGPNIQYF
TRBV7-8,TRBJ2-4,.,.,16,TGTGCCAGCAGCTTAGCTGGGAAACTAGCCAAAAACATTCAGTACTTC,CASSLAGKLAKNIQYF
TRBV29-1,TRBJ1-2,.,.,14,TGCAGCGTTGAAGATGGGCAGGCGGTCTATGGCTACACCTTC,CSVEDGQAVYGYTF
TRBV4-1,TRBJ2-1,.,TRBD2,16,TGCGCCAGCAGCCAAGAAGTGAGCGGGAGATTTCGTGAGCAGTTCTTC,CASSQEVSGRFREQFF
TRBV4-1,TRBJ1-3,.,.,16,TGCGCCAGCAGCCAAGATGACTCCAGCTCTGGAAACACCATATATTTT,CASSQDDSSSGNTIYF
TRBV7-6,TRBJ2-1,.,.,17,TGTGCCAGCAGCTTAGGGGGCGACCGTGACTCCTACAATGAGCAGTTCTTC,CASSLGGDRDSYNEQFF
TRBV5-5,TRBJ2-5,few,.,15,TGTGCCAGCAGCTCGAGGACAGCAAACCAAGAGACCCAGTACTTC,CASSSRTANQETQYF